This record concerns one T cell receptor beta chain sequence. The sample comes from a study of shared T cell receptors in the human thymus. Data came from immunoSEQ multiplex PCR; TCRdb stores just in-frame clones and leaves some out. The sample shows some 700,000 clones, approximately 87% of them seen only once. J was trimmed by 8 bases and V by 6 bases; bases with no gene match: 13. CDR1 and CDR2 (germline): MNHEY, SMNVEV (reference sequence). The CDR3 length is 17 residues. Another study also made use of these data, one on human thymus T cells. Per that study: Donors were healthy Finnish infants having corrective surgery for congenital heart defects. Corrective heart surgery yielded resections, and these provided the thymus tissue. Biased V and J segment usage appeared in thymus and peripheral blood.

This receptor was obtained from a boy younger than two with a congenital heart defect. The sequenced sample consisted of thymocytes. V usage is TRBV27 and J usage is TRBJ1-4; the match to TRBD1 covers 12 bases. The CDR3 region is CASSSGTGGWFGEKLFF. CDR3 DNA: TGTGCCAGCAGCTCCGGGACAGGGGGCTGGTTTGGCGAAAAACTGTTTTTT.